This T cell receptor (beta chain) was found in a study of early T cells in non-severe SARS-CoV-2 infection (dated by TCRdb to the early 2020s). Regarding the study in general: Because TCR sequencing relied on bulk RNA taken from unsorted whole blood, pairing of alpha and beta chains was not possible. Findings and caveats that apply to the study as a whole: Matching against VDJdb was skewed toward anti-spike CD8 responses, likely underestimated virus-specific expansions, and missed private and CD4 specificities.

This clonotype was detected ten times or more. No antigen is known for it. No much larger clone exists at a distance of one base, and base qualities are not known. Receptor amplification or capture employed 5' RACE. Sequencing was performed on a NextSeq 500. The TCR library protocol attached unique molecular identifiers to individual cDNA molecules to correct for sequencing error and PCR bias. Sequencing covered both TCR alpha and beta chains, and within each sample the abundances of alpha and beta sequences were tightly co-correlated. The original methods were these. Decombinator V4 was used to annotate the V gene, J gene and CDR3 of the TCR sequences. Expanded TCRs were defined as changing significantly between any two time points under a Poisson model with p below 0.0001. TCR abundances were normalised to the total number of TCRs sequenced per sample and were expressed as counts per million. MAIT TCRs were defined by TRAV1-2 paired with TRAJ12, TRAJ20 or TRAJ33, and iNKT TCRs by TRAV10 paired with TRAJ18. VDJdb, accessed 1 November 2021, was searched for CMV, EBV and SARS-CoV-2 annotated TCRs, excluding TCRs annotated for multiple antigens. TCRdb applied fastp at Q25 and MiXCR to the public reads, then kept only in-frame beta chains. Every CDR3 protein is listed once, alongside the most common genes and DNA of its rows. TCRdb, not the original authors, processed these V and J calls. This sample is represented by some 23,000 distinct CDR3 sequences; roughly 5.3% of them were singletons. The ten biggest clones cover approximately 12% of the sample.

A case-control design nested within a healthcare worker cohort in London, UK, was used, with weekly nasopharyngeal swab PCR tests and blood sampling performed. Healthcare workers were recruited between 23 and 31 March 2020, during the week of the UK lockdown, and were followed weekly for up to roughly 15 weeks. Deletion took 0 bases off V and 6 bases off J, with a span of 11 bases between the germline ends. Taken from the germline V gene (reference sequence), the CDR1 and CDR2 loops are PRHDT and FYEKMQ. The CDR3 measures 14 amino acids from cysteine to phenylalanine. Solely the CDR3 DNA is kept, with 42 bases framed from the first base.

Sequencing was performed on whole blood. This receptor was identified in an adult who was a healthcare worker with PCR-confirmed SARS-CoV-2 infection or an uninfected control (not recorded which). The V gene is TRBV13 and the J gene is TRBJ1-2; there is no confident call for the D gene. The CDR3 protein is CASSLGGAVDGYTF. The nucleotides read TGTGCCAGCAGCTTAGGCGGTGCGGTGGATGGCTACACCTTC. The variable domain in full, with residues beyond the CDR3 obtained from the reference TRBV13 and TRBJ1-2 genes, is AAGVIQSPRHLIKEKRETATLKCYPIPRHDTVYWYQQGPGQDPQFLISFYEKMQSDKGSIPDRFSAQQFSDYHSELNMSSLELGDSALYFCASSLGGAVDGYTFGSGTRLTVV.